Described below is a single T cell receptor (beta chain) sequence and its context. No antigen is known for it. The data were obtained in a study of chemoradiotherapy in HPV16-positive cancers. Study as a whole: Functional T-cell assays on a couple of HPV16-positive patients' cells defined candidate HPV-specific clones and common TCR motifs.

The germline CDR1 and CDR2 sequences are MNHEY and SMNVEV (reference sequence). The CDR3 is 15 amino acids. V shed 1 base, J shed 11 bases, and the junction held 7 bases outside the gene matches. Some clones are missing from TCRdb's copy, which holds only in-frame ones; the method was immunoSEQ multiplex PCR. This sample has tens of thousands of clones, with around nine tenths found just once. Overall study findings and caveats: During treatment, candidate HPV-specific clones and E7-related motifs expanded in tumor.

The sequences come from blood, collected from a patient who underwent chemoradiotherapy. The source is a human donor with HPV-associated anogenital cancer. The chain couples TRBV27 to TRBJ2-6; TRBD2 matches at 8 bases. CDR3 amino acids: CASSLYPGLAYVLTF. In DNA, the CDR3 is TGTGCCAGCAGTTTATACCCCGGACTAGCCTACGTCCTGACTTTC. The full variable domain, in which reference TRBV27 and TRBJ2-6 provide the parts outside the CDR3, is EAQVTQNPRYLITVTGKKLTVTCSQNMNHEYMSWYRQDPGLGLRQIYYSMNVEVTDKGDVPEGYKVSRKEKRNFPLILESPSPNQTSLYFCASSLYPGLAYVLTFGAGSRLTVL.